The sequence of this T cell receptor beta chain was determined in a study of OX40 agonist ivuxolimab in advanced cancers. Study as a whole: Patients received the agonistic anti-OX40 (CD134) antibody ivuxolimab.

V was cut by 1 base and J by 7 bases, with 16 bases left in between. Looked up from germline, CDR1 is SGHVS and CDR2 is FNYEAQ. This CDR3 contains 16 residues. On this clone itself: No antigen is known for it.

General observations from the study: On average, CD8+ T cells showed a greater number of expanded clones than CD4+. Certain nonresponders additionally had low normalized T-cell clonal expansion.

Some clones are missing from TCRdb's copy, which holds only in-frame ones; the method was immunoSEQ multiplex PCR. The sample lists about 140,000 clones, about nine tenths occurring once. This sequence joins TRBV7-6 and TRBJ2-2; D is unclear. This sample comprised CD4+ or CD8+ T cells sorted from blood, obtained in a trial of the OX40 agonist ivuxolimab. This receptor was obtained from an adult with an advanced solid tumor such as melanoma, head and neck, liver or kidney cancer. The CDR3 region has the DNA TGTGCCAGCAGCTTAGTTTATCGGGTGCGGAGCGGGGAGCTGTTTTTT. Translation: CASSLVYRVRSGELFF.